Here is one T cell receptor (beta chain) with its context. What it binds is not known. CDR1 and CDR2 from the germline V gene are SQVTM and ANQGSEA. Deletions cut 4 bases from V and 3 bases from J, with 7 bases between. The CDR3 sequence is 11 residues long. TCRdb's copy holds only in-frame clones and misses some; the assay was immunoSEQ multiplex PCR. The sample includes 510,000 or so clones, about 83% of them seen just once. This sample is drawn from a study of Ad26.COV2.S vaccination and SARS-CoV-2 variants. Study observations and caveats: Researchers cautioned that TCR breadth and depth analyses may have underestimated total T cell responses.

As for treatment: about 20 received Ad26.COV2.S at low or high dose, single or two shots; 5 received placebo; per-sample allocation not given. At day 63 after the first vaccine or placebo injection, samples were drawn. The chain is built from TRBV29-1 and TRBJ2-7; D is unclear. This sequence originates from a person between 18 and 65 years old who received the Ad26.COV2.S COVID-19 vaccine or a placebo. The sample consisted of peripheral blood, taken in a trial of Ad26.COV2.S vaccine versus placebo. CDR3 sequence reads: CSVGFIYEQYF. The CDR3 DNA reads TGCAGCGTTGGCTTTATCTACGAGCAGTACTTC.